This TCR beta chain was identified during a study of Siglec-9 on CD8 T cells in melanoma (dated by TCRdb to between 2018 and 2020). With regard to the full study: In this study, researchers looked at how Siglec-9 is expressed on CD8+ T cells and what Siglec-9 does to regulate T cells within the melanoma tumor microenvironment. On the study overall, not on this receptor specifically: According to the report, an effector memory CD8+ T-cell subset that seemed to build up inside melanoma tumors was both marked and regulated by Siglec-9.

V sheds 0 bases and J sheds 9 bases, leaving 5 bases between their ends. The germline V gene (reference sequence) gives CDR1 as DFQATT and CDR2 as SNEGSKA. The CDR3 holds 10 amino acids from the cysteine to the phenylalanine. Left in the record is the CDR3 DNA by itself, 30 bases read in frame from the first base. A word on this clone: What antigen it recognizes has not been identified. Base-call qualities are not available, and no considerably larger clone is one nucleotide away.

Libraries were built with the immunoSEQ multiplex PCR assay. Imported from immuneACCESS, the table was reduced by TCRdb to in-frame sequences with V and J called. These copies leave out some clones; in studies compared against another copy, an unresolved V gene accounts for under half, and the cause of the remainder is not known. In this sample the table shows approximately 39,000 clones, 84% of which occur a single time. The ten largest clones represent under 2% of the sample. The chain is made from TRBV20-1 and TRBJ1-2; the D gene is unclear. The TCR sequence derives from a human donor in good health. Sequences were obtained from Siglec-9- CD8+ T cells sorted from blood. The intended sense of this specimen's cell subset or site label: CD8 T cells lacking Siglec-9. The DNA sequence reads TGCAGTGCTAGAGACAGTAGCTACACCTTC. Translated, this gives CSARDSSYTF.